This T cell receptor (beta chain) was sequenced for a study of T cell repertoires in cytomegalovirus infection. Turning to the study itself: Researchers turned to recently identified HLA-C-restricted CMV epitopes as well as well-studied HLA-B-restricted ones. Study-wide findings and caveats: Within the response measured ex vivo, HLA-C-restricted CMV-specific TCR beta clonotypes were dominant.

TCRdb analysed the reads with MiXCR anew, one entry per CDR3 protein. The sample has 140,000 to 150,000 distinct CDR3 sequences, 32% seen once. Regarding this clonotype: Its antigen is currently unknown.

Germline CDR1 reads MDHEN; CDR2 reads SYDVKM. Trimming took 4 bases from V and 9 from J, leaving 16 bases between them. The CDR3 totals 13 residues. V gene TRBV28 combines with J gene TRBJ2-7; D unclear. The TCR comes from a human donor in good health (CMV status not recorded). Some clones in this sample may be carry-over from other donors' samples. Material: CD8+ T cells from cultured PBMCs, obtained from culture after CMV antigen stimulation. The CDR3 here is CASSSPVGLGQYF. The CDR3 DNA reads TGTGCCAGCAGTTCCCCGGTCGGGTTGGGGCAGTACTTC.